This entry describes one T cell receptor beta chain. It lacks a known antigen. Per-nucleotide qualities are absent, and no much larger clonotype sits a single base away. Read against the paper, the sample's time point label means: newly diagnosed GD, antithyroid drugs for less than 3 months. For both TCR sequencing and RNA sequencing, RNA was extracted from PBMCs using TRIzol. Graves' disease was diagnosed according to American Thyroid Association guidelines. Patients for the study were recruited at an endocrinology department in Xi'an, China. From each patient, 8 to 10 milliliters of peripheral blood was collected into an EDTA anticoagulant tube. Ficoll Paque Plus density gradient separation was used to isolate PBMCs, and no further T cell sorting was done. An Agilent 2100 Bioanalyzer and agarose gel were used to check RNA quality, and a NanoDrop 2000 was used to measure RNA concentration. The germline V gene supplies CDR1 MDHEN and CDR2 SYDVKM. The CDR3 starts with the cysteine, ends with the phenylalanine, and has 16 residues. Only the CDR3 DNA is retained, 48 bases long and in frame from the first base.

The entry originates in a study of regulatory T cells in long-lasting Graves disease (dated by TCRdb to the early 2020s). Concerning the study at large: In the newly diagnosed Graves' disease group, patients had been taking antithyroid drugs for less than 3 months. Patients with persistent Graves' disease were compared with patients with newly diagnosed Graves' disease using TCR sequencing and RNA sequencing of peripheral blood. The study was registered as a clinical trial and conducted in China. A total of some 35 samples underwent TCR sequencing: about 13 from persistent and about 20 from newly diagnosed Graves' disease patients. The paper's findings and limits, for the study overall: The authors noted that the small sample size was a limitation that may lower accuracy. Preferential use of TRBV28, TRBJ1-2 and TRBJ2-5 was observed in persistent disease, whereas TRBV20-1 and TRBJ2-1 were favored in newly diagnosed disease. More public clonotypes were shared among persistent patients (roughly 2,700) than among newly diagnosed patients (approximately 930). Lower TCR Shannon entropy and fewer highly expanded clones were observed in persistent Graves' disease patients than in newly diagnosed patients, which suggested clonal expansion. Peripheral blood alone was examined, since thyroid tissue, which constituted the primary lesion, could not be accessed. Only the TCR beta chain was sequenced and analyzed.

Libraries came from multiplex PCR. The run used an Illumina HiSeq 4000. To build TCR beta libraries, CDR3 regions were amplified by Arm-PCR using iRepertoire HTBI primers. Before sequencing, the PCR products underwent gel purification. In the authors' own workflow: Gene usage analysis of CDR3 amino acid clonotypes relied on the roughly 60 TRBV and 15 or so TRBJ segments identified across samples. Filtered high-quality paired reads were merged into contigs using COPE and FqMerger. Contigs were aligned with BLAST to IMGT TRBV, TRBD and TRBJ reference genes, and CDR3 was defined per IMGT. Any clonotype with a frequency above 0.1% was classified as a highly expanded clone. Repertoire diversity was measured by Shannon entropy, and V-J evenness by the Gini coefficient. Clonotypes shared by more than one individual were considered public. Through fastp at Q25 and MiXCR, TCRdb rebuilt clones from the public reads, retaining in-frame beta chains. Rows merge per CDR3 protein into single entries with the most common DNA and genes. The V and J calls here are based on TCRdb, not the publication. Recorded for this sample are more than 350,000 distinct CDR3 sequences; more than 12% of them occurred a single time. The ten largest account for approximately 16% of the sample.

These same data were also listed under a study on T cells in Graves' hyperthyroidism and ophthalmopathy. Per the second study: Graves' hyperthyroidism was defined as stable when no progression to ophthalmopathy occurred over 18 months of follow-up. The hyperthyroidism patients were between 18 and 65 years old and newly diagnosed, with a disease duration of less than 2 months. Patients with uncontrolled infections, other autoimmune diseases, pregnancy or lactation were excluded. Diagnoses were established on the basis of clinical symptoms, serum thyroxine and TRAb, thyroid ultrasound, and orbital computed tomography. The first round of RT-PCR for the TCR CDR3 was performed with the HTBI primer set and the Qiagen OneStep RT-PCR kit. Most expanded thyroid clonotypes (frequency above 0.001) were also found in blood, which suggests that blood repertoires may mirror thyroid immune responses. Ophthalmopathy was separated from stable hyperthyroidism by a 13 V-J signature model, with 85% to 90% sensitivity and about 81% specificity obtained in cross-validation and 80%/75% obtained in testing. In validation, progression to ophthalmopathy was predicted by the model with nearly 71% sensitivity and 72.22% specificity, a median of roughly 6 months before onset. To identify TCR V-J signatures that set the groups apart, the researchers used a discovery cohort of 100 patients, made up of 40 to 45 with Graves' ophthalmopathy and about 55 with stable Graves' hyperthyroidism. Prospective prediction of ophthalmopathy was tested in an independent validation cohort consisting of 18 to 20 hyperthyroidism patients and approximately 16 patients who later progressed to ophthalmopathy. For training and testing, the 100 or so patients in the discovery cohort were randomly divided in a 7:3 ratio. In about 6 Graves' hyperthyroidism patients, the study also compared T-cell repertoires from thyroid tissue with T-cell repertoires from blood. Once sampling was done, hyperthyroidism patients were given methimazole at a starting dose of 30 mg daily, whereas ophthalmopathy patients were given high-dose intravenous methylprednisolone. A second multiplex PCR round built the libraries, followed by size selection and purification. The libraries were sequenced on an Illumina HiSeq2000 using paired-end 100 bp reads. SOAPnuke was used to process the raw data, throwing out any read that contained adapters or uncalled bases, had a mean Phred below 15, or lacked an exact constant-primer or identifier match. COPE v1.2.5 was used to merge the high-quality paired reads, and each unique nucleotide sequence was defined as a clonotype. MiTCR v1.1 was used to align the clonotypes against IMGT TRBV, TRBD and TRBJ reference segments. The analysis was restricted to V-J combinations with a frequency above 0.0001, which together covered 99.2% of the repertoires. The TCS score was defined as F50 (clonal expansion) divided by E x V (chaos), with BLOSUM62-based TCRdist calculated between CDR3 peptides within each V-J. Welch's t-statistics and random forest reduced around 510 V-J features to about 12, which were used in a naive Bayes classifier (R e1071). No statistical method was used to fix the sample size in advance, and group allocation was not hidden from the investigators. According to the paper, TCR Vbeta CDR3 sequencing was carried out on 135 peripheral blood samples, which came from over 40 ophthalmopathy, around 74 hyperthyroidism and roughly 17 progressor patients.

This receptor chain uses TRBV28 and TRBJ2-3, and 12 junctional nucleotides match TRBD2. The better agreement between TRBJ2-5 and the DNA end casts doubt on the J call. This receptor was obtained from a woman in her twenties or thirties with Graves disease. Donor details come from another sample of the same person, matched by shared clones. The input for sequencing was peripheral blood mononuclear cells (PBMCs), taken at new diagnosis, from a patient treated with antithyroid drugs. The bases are TGTGCCAGCAGTTCGGAATCTAGCGGGAGGGTGAAGACCCAGTACTTC. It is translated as CASSSESSGRVKTQYF.